The 14 T cell receptor beta chains below were found in one sample sequenced in a study of CD8+ T cells in alopecia areata. In each case, RNA was isolated and then reverse transcribed into cDNA as the sequencing template. The protocol was immunoSEQ multiplex PCR, while the TCRdb copy is restricted to in-frame clones and leaves out a portion. The profile shows hundreds of thousands of clones, 67% of them singletons. The specimen comprised CD4+ T cells sorted from blood, sampled at week 0. The receptors were sampled from a human donor with alopecia areata.

This clone was observed a single time. This chain connects TRBV5-1 to TRBJ2-5, with 9 bases fitting TRBD1. Germline CDR1 reads SGHRS; CDR2 reads YFSETQ. V shed 4 bases and J 4 bases; nucleotides not matched to a gene: 8. The CDR3 consists of 15 residues. CDR3 nucleotides: TGCGCCAGCAGCGACTTACAGGGGGCCGGAGAGACCCAGTACTTC. Its translation is CASSDLQGAGETQYF.

This chain uses TRBV5-4 with TRBJ1-2; 7 positions agree with TRBD1. Trimming at V came to 2 bases and at J to 5 bases, leaving 9 bases not matched to a gene. The V gene's germline CDR1 is SGHNT and CDR2 YYREEE (reference sequence). The CDR3 is made up of 15 amino acids. CDR3 residues: CASSFPGTEVYGYTF. CDR3 nucleotide sequence: TGTGCCAGCAGCTTTCCCGGGACAGAGGTATATGGCTACACCTTC.

The chain has TRBV29-1 and TRBJ2-3, with D unclear. V dropped 7 bases and J dropped 0 bases, with 11 bases sitting between them. The CDR3 spans 13 residues. Looked up from germline, CDR1 is SQVTM and CDR2 is ANQGSEA. CDR3 nucleotides: TGCAGCGCCTGGGGTGGTAGCACAGATACGCAGTATTTT. It codes for CSAWGGSTDTQYF.

The rearrangement uses TRBV9 and TRBJ1-2; TRBD1 aligns across 7 bases. CDR3 length equals 15 residues. The V gene's germline CDR1 is SGDLS and CDR2 YYNGEE. V was clipped by 0 bases and J by 0 bases; unmatched bases: 2. The CDR3 sequence: CASSVGQGANYGYTF. Here the CDR3 DNA reads TGTGCCAGCAGCGTAGGACAGGGAGCTAACTATGGCTACACCTTC.

The chain has TRBV2 and TRBJ2-7; a weak D match, TRBD1 (5 bases). V was trimmed by 1 base and J by 3 bases, leaving 16 bases between them. Germline CDR1 is SNHLY and CDR2 is FYNNEI. CDR3 length: 16 amino acids. The DNA for the CDR3 is TGTGCCAGCAGTGAAGTTCCCTGGCAGGGCGGCTACGAGCAGTACTTC. Its translation: CASSEVPWQGGYEQYF.

The chain combines TRBV7-9 with TRBJ2-2; no firm D call. CDR3 length equals 10 residues. Trimming removed 1 base from V and 9 bases from J, with 0 bases in between. From germline, CDR1 is SEHNR and CDR2 FQNEAQ (reference sequence). CDR3: CASSLGELFF. CDR3 nucleotide sequence: TGTGCCAGCAGCTTAGGGGAGCTGTTTTTT.

The genes are TRBV5-1 and TRBJ2-7; D uncertain. V was pared by 0 bases and J by 2 bases, with 9 bases between. From germline, CDR1 is SGHRS and CDR2 YFSETQ. This CDR3 is built from 14 residues. The CDR3 region has the DNA TGCGCCAGCAGCTTGGAGGGCGGCCCCTACGAGCAGTACTTC. Protein product: CASSLEGGPYEQYF.

The V gene is TRBV7-3, the J gene TRBJ2-6; D is undetermined. V was clipped by 0 bases and J by 0 bases, with 12 bases between them. Germline values: CDR1 SGHTA, CDR2 FQGTGA. There are 18 residues in the CDR3. The CDR3 coding sequence is TGTGCCAGCAGCTTAACGTTTCTAGGAAGCTCTGGGGCCAACGTCCTGACTTTC. It specifies CASSLTFLGSSGANVLTF.

The chain combines TRBV5-6 with TRBJ2-7; D gene ambiguous. The germline CDR1 and CDR2 sequences are SGHDT and YYEEEE. The CDR3 consists of 12 residues. Trimming stripped 1 base from V and 2 bases from J, with 4 bases between. CDR3 coding DNA: TGTGCCAGCAGCTTGCGTACCTACGAGCAGTACTTC. Its translation is CASSLRTYEQYF. Full variable domain (outside the CDR3, taken from reference TRBV5-6 and TRBJ2-7): DAGVTQSPTHLIKTRGQQVTLRCSPKSGHDTVSWYQQALGQGPQFIFQYYEEEERQRGNFPDRFSGHQFPNYSSELNVNALLLGDSALYLCASSLRTYEQYFGPGTRLTVT.

This clone has only one observation. This rearrangement joins TRBV5-6 to TRBJ2-3, with D unresolved. The germline gives CDR1 SGHDT, CDR2 YYEEEE. The CDR3 length is 15 residues. V was trimmed by 0 bases and J by 1 base, leaving 9 bases between them. CDR3 amino acids: CASSLGPSGTDTQYF. The CDR3 region has the DNA TGTGCCAGCAGCTTGGGTCCATCTGGCACAGATACGCAGTATTTT.

The rearrangement uses TRBV29-1 and TRBJ2-7, with TRBD2 matching 7 bases. Trimming cost V 4 bases and J 1 base; bases outside gene matches: 4. This CDR3 contains 13 residues. From germline, CDR1 is SQVTM and CDR2 ANQGSEA. CDR3 in DNA: TGCAGCGTTGTGGGGACTAATTCCTACGAGCAGTACTTC. Translation gives CSVVGTNSYEQYF.

V usage is TRBV15 and J usage is TRBJ1-1; D not resolved. The CDR3 sequence is 14 residues long. V dropped 3 bases and J dropped 0 bases, with 8 bases sitting between them. Germline V CDR1 and CDR2: LNHNV, YYDKDF (reference sequence). The CDR3 nucleotides are TGTGCCACCAGCAGGGACCTCATGAACACTGAAGCTTTCTTT. Translation: CATSRDLMNTEAFF.

This rearrangement joins TRBV4-1 to TRBJ2-3; D gene unclear. This CDR3 is 15 amino acids long. With 5 bases removed from V and 4 bases from J, the gap between germline ends came to 16 bases. Per the germline V gene, CDR1 is MGHRA and CDR2 is YSYEKL. The CDR3 DNA sequence: TGCGCCAGCAGCGCACGTCGGGCGAGCCCAGATACGCAGTATTTT. The encoded protein is CASSARRASPDTQYF.

In this sample, this clone turned up a few times. V is TRBV19 and J is TRBJ2-5; TRBD2 is a possible D gene (6 bases). The V end was cut by 10 bases, the J end by 0 bases, with 9 bases between. The CDR3 runs 12 residues. Germline CDR1 and CDR2: LNHDA and SQIVND (reference sequence). The chain's CDR3 is CATRTNQETQYF. Written as DNA, the CDR3 is TGTGCCACTCGGACTAACCAAGAGACCCAGTACTTC.